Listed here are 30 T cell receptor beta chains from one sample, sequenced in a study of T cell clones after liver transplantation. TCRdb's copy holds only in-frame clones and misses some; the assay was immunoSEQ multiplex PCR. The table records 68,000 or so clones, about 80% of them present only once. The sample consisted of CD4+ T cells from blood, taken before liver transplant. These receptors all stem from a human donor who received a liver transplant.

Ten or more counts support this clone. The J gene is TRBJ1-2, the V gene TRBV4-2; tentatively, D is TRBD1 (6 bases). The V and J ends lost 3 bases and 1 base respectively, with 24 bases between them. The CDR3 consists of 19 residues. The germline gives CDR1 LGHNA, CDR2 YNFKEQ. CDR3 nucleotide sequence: TGTGCCAGCAGCCAGGGAACGGGGACAAGTCGCCTCCTTAACTATGGCTACACCTTC. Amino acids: CASSQGTGTSRLLNYGYTF.

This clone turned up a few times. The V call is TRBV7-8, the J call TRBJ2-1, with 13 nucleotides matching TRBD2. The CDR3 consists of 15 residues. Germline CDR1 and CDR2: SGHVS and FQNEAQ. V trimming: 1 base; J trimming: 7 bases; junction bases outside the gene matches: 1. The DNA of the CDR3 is TGTGCCAGCAGCTTAGAGGGACTAGCGGGAAATGAGCAGTTCTTC. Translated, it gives CASSLEGLAGNEQFF. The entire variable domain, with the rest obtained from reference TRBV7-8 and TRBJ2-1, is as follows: GAGVSQSPRYKVAKRGQDVALRCDPISGHVSLFWYQQALGQGPEFLTYFQNEAQLDKSGLPSDRFFAERPEGSVSTLKIQRTQQEDSAVYLCASSLEGLAGNEQFFGPGTRLTVL.

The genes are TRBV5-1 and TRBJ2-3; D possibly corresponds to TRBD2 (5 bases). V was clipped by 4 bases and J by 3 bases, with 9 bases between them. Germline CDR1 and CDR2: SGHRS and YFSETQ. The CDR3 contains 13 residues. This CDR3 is CASSGRRTDTQYF. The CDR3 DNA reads TGCGCCAGCAGCGGGAGAAGAACAGATACGCAGTATTTT. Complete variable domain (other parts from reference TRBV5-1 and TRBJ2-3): KAGVTQTPRYLIKTRGQQVTLSCSPISGHRSVSWYQQTPGQGLQFLFEYFSETQRNKGNFPGRFSGRQFSNSRSEMNVSTLELGDSALYLCASSGRRTDTQYFGPGTRLTVL.

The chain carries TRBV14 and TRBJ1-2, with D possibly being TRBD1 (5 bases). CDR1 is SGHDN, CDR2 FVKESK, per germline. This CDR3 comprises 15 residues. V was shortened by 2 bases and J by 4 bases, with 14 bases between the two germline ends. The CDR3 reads CASSQRFAGSYGYTF. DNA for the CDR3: TGTGCCAGCAGCCAACGGTTCGCAGGGTCCTATGGCTACACCTTC. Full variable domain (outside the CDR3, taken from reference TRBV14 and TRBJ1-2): EAGVTQFPSHSVIEKGQTVTLRCDPISGHDNLYWYRRVMGKEIKFLLHFVKESKQDESGMPNNRFLAERTGGTYSTLKVQPAELEDSGVYFCASSQRFAGSYGYTFGSGTRLTVV.

The CDR3 bases are TGTGCCAGCAGCTTATCGATCTCTGGGGCCAACGTCCTGACTTTC. Translating it yields CASSLSISGANVLTF. The chain uses TRBV7-2 and TRBJ2-6; D uncertain. The V end lost 2 bases, the J end lost 0 bases, and 5 bases lay between the germline ends. CDR1 is SGHTA and CDR2 is FQGNSA in the germline V gene. The CDR3 is 15 amino acids.

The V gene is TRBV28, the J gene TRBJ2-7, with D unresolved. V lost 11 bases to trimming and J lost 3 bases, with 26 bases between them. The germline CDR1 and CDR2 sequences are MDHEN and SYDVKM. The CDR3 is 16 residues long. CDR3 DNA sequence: TGTGCCGATTCCTGGGCAGGCAACCCTTTAAACTACGAGCAGTACTTC. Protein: CADSWAGNPLNYEQYF.

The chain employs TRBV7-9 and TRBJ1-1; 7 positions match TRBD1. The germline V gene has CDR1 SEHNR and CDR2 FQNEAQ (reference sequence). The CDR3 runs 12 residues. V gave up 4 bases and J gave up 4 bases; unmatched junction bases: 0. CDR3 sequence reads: CASSSGGTEAFF. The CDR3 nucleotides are TGTGCCAGCAGCTCAGGGGGCACTGAAGCTTTCTTT.

The CDR3 nucleotides read TGTGCCAGCAGTGCGCCCAATGTGTGGCGGGAGTCCTACAATGAGCAGTTCTTC. Translated: CASSAPNVWRESYNEQFF. J is TRBJ2-1 and V is TRBV28; 7 bases align to TRBD2. V lost 5 bases, J lost 1 base, and 14 bases stayed unmatched. Looked up from germline, CDR1 is MDHEN and CDR2 is SYDVKM. This CDR3 is built from 18 residues.

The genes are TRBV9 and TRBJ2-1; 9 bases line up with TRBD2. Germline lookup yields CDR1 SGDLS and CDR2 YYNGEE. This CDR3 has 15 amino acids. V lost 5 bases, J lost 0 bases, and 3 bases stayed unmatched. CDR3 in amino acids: CASRGSGSSYNEQFF. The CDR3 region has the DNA TGTGCCAGCAGGGGTAGCGGGAGCTCCTACAATGAGCAGTTCTTC.

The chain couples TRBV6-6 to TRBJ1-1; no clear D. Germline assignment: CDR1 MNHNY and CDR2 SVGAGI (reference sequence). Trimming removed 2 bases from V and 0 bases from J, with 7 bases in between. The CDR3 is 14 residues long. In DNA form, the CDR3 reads TGTGCCAGCAGTTACACGGAAATGAACACTGAAGCTTTCTTT. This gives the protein CASSYTEMNTEAFF.

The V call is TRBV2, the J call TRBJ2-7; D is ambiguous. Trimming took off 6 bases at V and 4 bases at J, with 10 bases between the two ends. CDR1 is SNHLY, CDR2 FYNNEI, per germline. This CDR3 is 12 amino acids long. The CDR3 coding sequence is TGTGCCAGCAGCCCCGTACCTTACGAGCAGTACTTC. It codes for CASSPVPYEQYF.

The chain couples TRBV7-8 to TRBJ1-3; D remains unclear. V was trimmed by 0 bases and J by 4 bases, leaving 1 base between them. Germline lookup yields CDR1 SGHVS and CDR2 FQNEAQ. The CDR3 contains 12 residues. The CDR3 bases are TGTGCCAGCAGCTTAGCAGGAAACACCATATATTTT. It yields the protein CASSLAGNTIYF.

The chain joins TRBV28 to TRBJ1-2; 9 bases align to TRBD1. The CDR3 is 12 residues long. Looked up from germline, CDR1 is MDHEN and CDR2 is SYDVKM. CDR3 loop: CGSGDRADGYTF. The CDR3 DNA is TGTGGGTCCGGGGACAGGGCTGATGGCTACACCTTC.

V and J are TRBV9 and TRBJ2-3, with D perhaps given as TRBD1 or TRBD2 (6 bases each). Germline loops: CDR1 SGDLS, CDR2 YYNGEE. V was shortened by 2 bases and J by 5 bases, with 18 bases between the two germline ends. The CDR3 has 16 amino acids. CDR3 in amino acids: CASSVGGLAMGDTQYF. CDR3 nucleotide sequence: TGTGCCAGCAGCGTTGGGGGGCTAGCTATGGGAGATACGCAGTATTTT.

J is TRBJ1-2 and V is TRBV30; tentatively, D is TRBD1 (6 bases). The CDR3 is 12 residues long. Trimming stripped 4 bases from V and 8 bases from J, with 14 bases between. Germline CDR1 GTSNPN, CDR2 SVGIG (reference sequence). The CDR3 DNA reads TGTGCCTGGACACCTGGGGGACACGGCTACACCTTC. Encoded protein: CAWTPGGHGYTF. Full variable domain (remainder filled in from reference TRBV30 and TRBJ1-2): SQTIHQWPATLVQPVGSPLSLECTVEGTSNPNLYWYRQAAGRGLQLLFYSVGIGQISSEVPQNLSASRPQDRQFILSSKKLLLSDSGFYLCAWTPGGHGYTFGSGTRLTVV.

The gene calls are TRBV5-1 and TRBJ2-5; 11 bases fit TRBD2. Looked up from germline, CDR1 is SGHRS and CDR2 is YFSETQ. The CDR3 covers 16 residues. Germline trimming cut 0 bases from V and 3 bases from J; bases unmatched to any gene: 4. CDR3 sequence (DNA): TGCGCCAGCAGCTTGGTAGGACTAGCGGGTGAAGAGACCCAGTACTTC. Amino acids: CASSLVGLAGEETQYF.

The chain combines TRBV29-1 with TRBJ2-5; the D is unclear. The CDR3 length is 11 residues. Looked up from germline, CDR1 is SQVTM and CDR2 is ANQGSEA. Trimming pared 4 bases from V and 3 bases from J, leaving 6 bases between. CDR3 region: CSVGAKETQYF. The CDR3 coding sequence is TGCAGCGTTGGGGCTAAAGAGACCCAGTACTTC. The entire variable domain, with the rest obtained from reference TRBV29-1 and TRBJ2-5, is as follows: SAVISQKPSRDICQRGTSLTIQCQVDSQVTMMFWYRQQPGQSLTLIATANQGSEATYESGFVIDKFPISRPNLTFSTLTVSNMSPEDSSIYLCSVGAKETQYFGPGTRLLVL.

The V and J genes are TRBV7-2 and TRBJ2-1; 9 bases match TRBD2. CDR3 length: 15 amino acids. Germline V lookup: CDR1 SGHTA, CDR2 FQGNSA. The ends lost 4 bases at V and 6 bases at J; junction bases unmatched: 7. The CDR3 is CASSSRGSGGNEQFF. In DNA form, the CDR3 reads TGTGCCAGCAGCTCCCGCGGTAGCGGGGGCAATGAGCAGTTCTTC.

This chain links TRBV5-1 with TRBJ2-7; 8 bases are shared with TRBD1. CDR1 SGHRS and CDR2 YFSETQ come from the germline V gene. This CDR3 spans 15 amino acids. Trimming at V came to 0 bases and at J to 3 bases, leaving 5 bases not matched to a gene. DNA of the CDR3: TGCGCCAGCAGCTTGGGTGGGACAGGACTCTACGAGCAGTACTTC. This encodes CASSLGGTGLYEQYF.

For the CDR3, the DNA is TGTGCCAGCAGTTACTCGGGGGGGAATCAGCCCCAGCATTTT. Translated: CASSYSGGNQPQHF. The chain couples TRBV6-5 to TRBJ1-5, with D perhaps matching TRBD1 (5 bases). V lost 0 bases, J lost 4 bases, and 7 bases lay in between. Germline CDR1 and CDR2: MNHEY and SVGAGI. The CDR3 is made up of 14 amino acids.

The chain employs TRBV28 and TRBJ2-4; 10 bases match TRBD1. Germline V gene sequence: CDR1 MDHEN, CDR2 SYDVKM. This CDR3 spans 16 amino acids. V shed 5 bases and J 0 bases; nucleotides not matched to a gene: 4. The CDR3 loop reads CASSRTGGLAKNIQYF. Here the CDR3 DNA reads TGTGCCAGCAGTAGGACAGGGGGGCTAGCCAAAAACATTCAGTACTTC.

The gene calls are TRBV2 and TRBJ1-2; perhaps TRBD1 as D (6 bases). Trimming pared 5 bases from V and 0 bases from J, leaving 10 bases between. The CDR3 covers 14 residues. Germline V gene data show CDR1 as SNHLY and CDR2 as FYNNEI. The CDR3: CASSSRTANYGYTF. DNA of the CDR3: TGTGCCAGCAGTTCCCGGACAGCTAACTATGGCTACACCTTC.

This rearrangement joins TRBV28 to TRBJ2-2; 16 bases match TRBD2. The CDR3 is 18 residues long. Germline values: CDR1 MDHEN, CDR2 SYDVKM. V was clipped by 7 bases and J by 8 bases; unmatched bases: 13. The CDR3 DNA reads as TGTGCCAGCATCCTGGGACTAGCGGGAGGGCTCCCAACGGGGGAGCTGTTTTTT. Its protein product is CASILGLAGGLPTGELFF.

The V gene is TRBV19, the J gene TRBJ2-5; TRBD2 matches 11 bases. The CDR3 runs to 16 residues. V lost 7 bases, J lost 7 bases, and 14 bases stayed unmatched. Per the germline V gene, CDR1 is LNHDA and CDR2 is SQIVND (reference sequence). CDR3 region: CASTPGPGLAGGTQYF. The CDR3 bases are TGTGCCAGTACCCCAGGTCCCGGGCTAGCGGGAGGGACCCAGTACTTC.

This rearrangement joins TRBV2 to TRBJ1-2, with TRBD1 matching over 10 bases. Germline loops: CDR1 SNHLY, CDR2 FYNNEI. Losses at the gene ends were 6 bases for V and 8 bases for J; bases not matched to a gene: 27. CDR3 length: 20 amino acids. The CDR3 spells CASSPRRDRGSTSLEWGYTF. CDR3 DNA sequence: TGTGCCAGCAGCCCAAGGAGGGACAGGGGATCCACTTCTCTAGAATGGGGCTACACCTTC.

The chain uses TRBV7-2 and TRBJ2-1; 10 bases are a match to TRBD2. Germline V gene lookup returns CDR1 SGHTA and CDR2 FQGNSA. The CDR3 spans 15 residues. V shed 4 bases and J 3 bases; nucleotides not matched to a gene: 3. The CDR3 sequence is CASSSRLAGYNEQFF. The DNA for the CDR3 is TGTGCCAGCAGCTCCCGACTAGCGGGCTACAATGAGCAGTTCTTC.

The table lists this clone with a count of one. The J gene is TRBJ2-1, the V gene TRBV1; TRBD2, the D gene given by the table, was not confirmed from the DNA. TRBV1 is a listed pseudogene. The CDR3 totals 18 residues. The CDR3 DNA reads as TGCACCAGCAGCCAAGTTGGACTAGCGGGGAGGATGGGGGATGAGCAGTTCTTC. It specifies CTSSQVGLAGRMGDEQFF.

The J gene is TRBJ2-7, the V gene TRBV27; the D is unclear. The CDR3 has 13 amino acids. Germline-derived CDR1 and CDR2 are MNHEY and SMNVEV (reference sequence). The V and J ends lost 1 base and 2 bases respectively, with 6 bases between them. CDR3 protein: CASSLFGTYEQYF. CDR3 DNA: TGTGCCAGCAGTTTATTTGGGACCTACGAGCAGTACTTC.

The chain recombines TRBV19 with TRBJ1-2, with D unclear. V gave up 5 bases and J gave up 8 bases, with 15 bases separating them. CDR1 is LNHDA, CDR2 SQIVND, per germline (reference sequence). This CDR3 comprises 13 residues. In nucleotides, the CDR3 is TGTGCCAGTAGTCTCCGGGTTGGCGACGGCTACACCTTC. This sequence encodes CASSLRVGDGYTF.

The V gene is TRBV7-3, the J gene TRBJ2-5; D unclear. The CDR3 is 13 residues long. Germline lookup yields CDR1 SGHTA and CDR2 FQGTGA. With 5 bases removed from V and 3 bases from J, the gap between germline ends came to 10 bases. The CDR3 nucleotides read TGTGCCAGCAGCCTGACTTTTGAAGAGACCCAGTACTTC. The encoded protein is CASSLTFEETQYF.